A single TCR beta chain is shown here with its context. Its antigen is undetermined. The sample belongs to a study of shared clonotypes between healthy human individuals. As for the study in general: Used for every donor were three CD4 naive, three CD4 memory, two CD8 naive and one CD8 memory plate.

Study-wide results and caveats: Non-shared clonotypes had lower generation probabilities than those shared by all four donors. Naive subsets generally exceeded memory subsets in estimated richness.

Partitioning of CD4+ cells yielded a CD45RA+ naive subset and a CD45RA-negative memory subset. Sequenced by immunoSEQ multiplex PCR; TCRdb stores in-frame clones only, minus some. The sample gives about 2.5 million clones, around 92% of which show up once; 0.37% is in the top ten. Trimming cost V 6 bases and J 13 bases; bases outside gene matches: 8. The CDR3 sequence is 12 residues long. From germline, CDR1 is MDHEN and CDR2 SYDVKM. The sample comprised naive CD4+ T cells from PBMCs. Regarding subset: CD45RA+ positively selected. This receptor was obtained from a man younger than 35 in good health. Some clones in this sample may be carry-over from other donors' samples. This chain connects TRBV28 to TRBJ2-1, with 8 bases fitting TRBD1. CDR3 coding DNA: TGTGCCAGCAGGCCAACAGGGGGGCGACAGTTCTTC. Translation gives CASRPTGGRQFF.